This T cell receptor beta chain derives from a study of human T cells and chemical hapten exposure. General observations from the study: Sensitizing to DPC left TCRs with a frequency above 1 in 1000 unaltered.

V was pared by 5 bases and J by 5 bases, with 8 bases of the junction left unmatched. CDR1 and CDR2 from the germline V gene are SQVTM and ANQGSEA. The CDR3 loop spans 13 amino acids. The time point was: patch test 3, about 24 weeks after DPC sensitization. Treatment given: therapeutic diphenylcyclopropenone sensitization with weekly scalp DPC. TCRdb independently ran MiXCR on the RACE reads; one entry per CDR3 protein. This sample has approximately 88,000 distinct CDR3 sequences, with approximately 13% found just once. As regards this clonotype: As yet, its antigen is unknown.

This material consisted of whole blood, taken in connection with sensitization to the hapten diphenylcyclopropenone (DPC). The sequence was obtained from a woman aged 45-59 years with alopecia areata. Some clones in this sample may be carry-over from other donors' samples. The chain recombines TRBV29-1 with TRBJ1-1; 7 bases are a match to TRBD1. The CDR3 DNA sequence: TGCAGCGTTCGACAGGGTCGGGGAACTGAAGCTTTCTTT. Its protein product is CSVRQGRGTEAFF.